The present TCR beta chain was sequenced within a study of shared clonotypes between healthy human individuals. Profiled with immunoSEQ multiplex PCR; TCRdb holds only in-frame clones, not every one. The sample shows 1 million to 1.2 million clones, roughly 80% of them seen only once. Donors comprised healthy HIV-negative adults lacking recent acute infections or vaccinations. This CDR3 has 12 residues. Deletions cut 6 bases from V and 4 bases from J, with 9 bases between. Germline assignment: CDR1 KGHSH and CDR2 LQKENI. This clone was observed a handful of times. This sample includes further DNA sequences coding for the same CDR3.

The sequencing input was memory CD4+ T cells from PBMCs. As to subset: CD45RA-negative fraction. The V call is TRBV18, the J call TRBJ1-1; tentatively, D is TRBD1 (5 bases). The receptor was derived from a man between 18 and 29 years old in good health. Some clones in this sample may be carry-over from other donors' samples. CDR3 DNA: TGTGCCAGCTCGGGGGAGGGCACTGAAGCTTTCTTT. It translates to CASSGEGTEAFF.